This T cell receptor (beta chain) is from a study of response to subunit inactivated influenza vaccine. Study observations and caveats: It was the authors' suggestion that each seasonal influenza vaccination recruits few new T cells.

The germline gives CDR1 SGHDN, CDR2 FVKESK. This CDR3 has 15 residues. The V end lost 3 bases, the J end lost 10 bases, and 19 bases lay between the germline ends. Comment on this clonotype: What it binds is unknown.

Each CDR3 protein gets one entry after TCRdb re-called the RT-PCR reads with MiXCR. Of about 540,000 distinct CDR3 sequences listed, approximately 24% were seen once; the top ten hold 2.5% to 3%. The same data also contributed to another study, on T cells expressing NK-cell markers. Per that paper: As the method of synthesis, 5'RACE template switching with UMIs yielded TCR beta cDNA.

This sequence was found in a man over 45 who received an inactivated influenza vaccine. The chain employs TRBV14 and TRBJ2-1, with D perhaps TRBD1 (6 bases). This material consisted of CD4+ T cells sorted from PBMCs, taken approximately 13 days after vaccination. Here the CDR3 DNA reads TGTGCCAGCAGCCATATGGACAGACTGAGGGGAGAGCAGTTCTTC. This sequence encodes CASSHMDRLRGEQFF.